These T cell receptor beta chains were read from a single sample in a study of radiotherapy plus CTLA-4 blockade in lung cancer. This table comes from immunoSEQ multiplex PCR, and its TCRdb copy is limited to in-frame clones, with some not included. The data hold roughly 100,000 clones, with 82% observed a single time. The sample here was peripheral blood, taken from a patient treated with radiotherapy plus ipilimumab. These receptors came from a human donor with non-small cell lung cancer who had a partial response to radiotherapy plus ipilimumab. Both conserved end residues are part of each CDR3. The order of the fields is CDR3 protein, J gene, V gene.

CASTSLLQETQYF,TRBJ2-5,TRBV6-5
CASGDSSGANVLTF,TRBJ2-6,TRBV5-4
CASSSGSGIEQYF,TRBJ2-7,TRBV5-4
CASSPTGGTIQETQYF,TRBJ2-5,TRBV7-3
CASSNRQGRGYGYTF,TRBJ1-2,TRBV28
CASRDQGGPNEQFF,TRBJ2-1,TRBV5-1
CASSFREGGSTDTQYF,TRBJ2-3,TRBV28
CASSLQGTMNTEAFF,TRBJ1-1,TRBV2
CASSFSPAGGNSGANVLTF,TRBJ2-6,TRBV27
CASSQRTVFPTHSNQPQHF,TRBJ1-5,TRBV19
CASSQGTGGRETQYF,TRBJ2-5,TRBV4-1
CASSFKGLAVNEQFF,TRBJ2-1,TRBV6-6
CASSQALAGGSGEQFF,TRBJ2-1,TRBV4-2
CASSLQGYGYTF,TRBJ1-2,TRBV28
CASSVGLAGINEQFF,TRBJ2-1,TRBV19
CASRTGTSGSYEQYF,TRBJ2-7,TRBV28
CAIRRGIKAYEQYF,TRBJ2-7,TRBV2
CASSAPGLAGSGELFF,TRBJ2-2,TRBV9
CASSLTGTGGSGANVLTF,TRBJ2-6,TRBV5-1
CASSLDGQQHNEQFF,TRBJ2-1,TRBV5-1
CASSEVRLAVFDEQFF,TRBJ2-1,TRBV2
CASSPSTTGPTGELFF,TRBJ2-2,TRBV6-4